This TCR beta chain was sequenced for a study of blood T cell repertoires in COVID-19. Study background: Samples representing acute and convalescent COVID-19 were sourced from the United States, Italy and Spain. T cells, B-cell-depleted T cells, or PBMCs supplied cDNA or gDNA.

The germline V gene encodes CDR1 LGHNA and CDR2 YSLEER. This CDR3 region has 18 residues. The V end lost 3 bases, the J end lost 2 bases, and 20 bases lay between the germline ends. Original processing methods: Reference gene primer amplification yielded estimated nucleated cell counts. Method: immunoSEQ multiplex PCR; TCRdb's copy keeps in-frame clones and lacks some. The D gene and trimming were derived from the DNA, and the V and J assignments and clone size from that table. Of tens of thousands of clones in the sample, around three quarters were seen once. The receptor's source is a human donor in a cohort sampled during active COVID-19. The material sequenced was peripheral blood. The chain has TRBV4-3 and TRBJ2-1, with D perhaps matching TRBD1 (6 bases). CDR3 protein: CASSQTPPQGTPYNEQFF. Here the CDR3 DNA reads TGCGCCAGCAGCCAGACCCCACCCCAGGGGACCCCCTACAATGAGCAGTTCTTC.